Listed below are T cell receptor beta chains from one sample, sequenced in a study of monozygotic twins with inflammatory bowel disease. TCRdb reprocessed the 5' RACE reads; each CDR3 protein has one entry and no DNA is given. The listing records approximately 150,000 distinct CDR3 sequences. Sample: blood. The receptors stem from a human donor with ulcerative colitis or Crohn's disease, or a healthy co-twin of an affected twin (not recorded which). Each CDR3 is given with its conserved first and last residue.

v_gene	j_gene	CDR3aa
TRBV6-6	TRBJ1-5	CASSRRGNQPQHF
TRBV5-8	TRBJ2-1	CASSVRGLTDYNDEQFF
TRBV12-3/TRBV12-4	TRBJ1-5	CASSLVNQPQHF
TRBV20-1	TRBJ2-5	CSARELAGVRETQYF
TRBV4-2	TRBJ2-1	CASSQGLVRSDEQFF
TRBV5-1	TRBJ1-1	CASALGTEAFF
TRBV28	TRBJ2-7	CASSLGDYEQYF
TRBV24-1	TRBJ2-3	CATSGWAGSTDTQYF
TRBV6-6	TRBJ2-1	CASSWDLRTEQFF
TRBV10-3	TRBJ1-2	CAISEGAGSYGYTF
TRBV15	TRBJ2-5	CATSRDRASGETQYF
TRBV11-3	TRBJ2-1	CASSLGASPYNEQFF
TRBV12-3/TRBV12-4	TRBJ1-5	CASSLVDVQPQHF
TRBV18	TRBJ2-6	CASSPISGANVLTF
TRBV5-1	TRBJ1-2	CASSLDRGYSYTF
TRBV20-1	TRBJ2-7	CSARGTGVDEQYF
TRBV7-7	TRBJ2-1	CASSLRQDSYNEQFF
TRBV19	TRBJ2-6	CASSIDLETGGGGANVLTF
TRBV20-1	TRBJ1-5	CSASRGPNQPQHF
TRBV7-2	TRBJ2-7	CASSFRTSGGNEQYF
TRBV5-1	TRBJ1-2	CASSLGTGVVNYGYTF
TRBV5-1	TRBJ2-3	CASSFSGADTQYF
TRBV18	TRBJ1-4	CASSPTDTATNEKLFF
TRBV4-3	TRBJ2-5	CASSQAMREETQYF
TRBV20-1	TRBJ2-5	CSARGGGQGQETQYF
TRBV9	TRBJ2-1	CASSVGTGAQTYNEQFF
TRBV7-6	TRBJ1-2	CASSPPGTANSNYGYTF
TRBV21-1	TRBJ2-3	CASSKARPILGTDTQYF
TRBV4-3	TRBJ2-2	CASSQETGMWTGELFF
TRBV6-5	TRBJ2-7	CASSYSPTAQTHYEQYF
TRBV10-3	TRBJ1-3	CAISELTVQISGNTIYF
TRBV6-2/TRBV6-3	TRBJ2-2	CASSPLPGLAGRNTGELFF